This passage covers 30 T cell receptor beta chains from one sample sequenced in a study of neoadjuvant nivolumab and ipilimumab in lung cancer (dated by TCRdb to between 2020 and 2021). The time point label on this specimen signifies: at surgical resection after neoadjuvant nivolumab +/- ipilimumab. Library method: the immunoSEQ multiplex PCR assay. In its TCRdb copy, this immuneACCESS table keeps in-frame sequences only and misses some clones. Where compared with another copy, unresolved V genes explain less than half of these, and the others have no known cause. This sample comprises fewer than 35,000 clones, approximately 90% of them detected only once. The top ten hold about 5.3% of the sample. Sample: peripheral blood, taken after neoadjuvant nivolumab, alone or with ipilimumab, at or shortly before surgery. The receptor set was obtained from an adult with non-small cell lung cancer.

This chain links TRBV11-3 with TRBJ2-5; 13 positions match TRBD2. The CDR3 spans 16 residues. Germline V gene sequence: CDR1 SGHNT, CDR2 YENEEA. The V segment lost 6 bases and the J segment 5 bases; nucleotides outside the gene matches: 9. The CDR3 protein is CASSAGTSGDDETQYF. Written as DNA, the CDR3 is TGTGCCAGCAGTGCCGGGACTAGCGGGGACGACGAGACCCAGTACTTC. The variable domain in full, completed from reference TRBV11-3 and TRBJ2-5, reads EAGVVQSPRYKIIEKKQPVAFWCNPISGHNTLYWYLQNLGQGPELLIRYENEEAVDDSQLPKDRFSAERLKGVDSTLKIQPAELGDSAVYLCASSAGTSGDDETQYFGPGTRLLVL.

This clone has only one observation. CDR3: CATSLTTGHGNEQFF. The CDR3 nucleotides are TGTGCCACCAGCTTAACGACGGGCCACGGCAATGAGCAGTTCTTC. The rearrangement links TRBV15 to TRBJ2-1, with no clear D. The CDR3 covers 15 residues. Trimming shortened V by 5 bases and J by 6 bases, and 17 bases separated the two germline ends. Germline V CDR1 and CDR2: LNHNV, YYDKDF (reference sequence).

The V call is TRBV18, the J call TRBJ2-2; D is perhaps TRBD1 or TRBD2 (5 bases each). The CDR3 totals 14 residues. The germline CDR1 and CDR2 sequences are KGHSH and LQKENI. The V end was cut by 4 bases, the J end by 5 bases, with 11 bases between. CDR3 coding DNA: TGTGCCAGCTCACTCGGGGCTGGAACCGGGGAGCTGTTTTTT. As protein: CASSLGAGTGELFF.

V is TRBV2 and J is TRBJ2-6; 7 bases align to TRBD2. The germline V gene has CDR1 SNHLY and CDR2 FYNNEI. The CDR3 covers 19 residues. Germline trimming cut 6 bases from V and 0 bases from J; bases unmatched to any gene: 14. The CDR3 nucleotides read TGTGCCAGCAGCTACGACATGGGGGGGACGCCCTCTGGGGCCAACGTCCTGACTTTC. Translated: CASSYDMGGTPSGANVLTF.

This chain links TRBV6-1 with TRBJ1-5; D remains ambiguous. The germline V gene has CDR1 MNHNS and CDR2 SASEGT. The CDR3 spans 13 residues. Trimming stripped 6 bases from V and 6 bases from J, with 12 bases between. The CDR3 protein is CASSENPSQPQHF. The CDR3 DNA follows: TGTGCCAGCAGCGAAAACCCCAGTCAGCCCCAGCATTTT.

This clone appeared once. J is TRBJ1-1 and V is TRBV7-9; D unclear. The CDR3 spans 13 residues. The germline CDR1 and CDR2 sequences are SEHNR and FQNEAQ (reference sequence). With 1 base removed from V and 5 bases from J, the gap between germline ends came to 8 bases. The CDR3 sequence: CASSLGQRTEAFF. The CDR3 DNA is TGTGCCAGCAGCTTAGGGCAGAGGACTGAAGCTTTCTTT.

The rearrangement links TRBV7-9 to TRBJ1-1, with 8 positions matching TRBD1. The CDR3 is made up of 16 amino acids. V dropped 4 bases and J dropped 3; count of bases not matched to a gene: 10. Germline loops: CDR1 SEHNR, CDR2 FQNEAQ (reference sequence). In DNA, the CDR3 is TGTGCCAGCAGCTCTCGGACAGGGCGGGTGGACACTGAAGCTTTCTTT. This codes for CASSSRTGRVDTEAFF.

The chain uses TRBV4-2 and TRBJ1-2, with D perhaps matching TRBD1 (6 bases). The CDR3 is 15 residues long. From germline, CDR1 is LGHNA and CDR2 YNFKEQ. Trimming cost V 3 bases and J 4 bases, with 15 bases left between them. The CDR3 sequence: CASSHPDSSFYGYTF. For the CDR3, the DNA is TGTGCCAGCAGCCATCCGGACAGCTCTTTCTATGGCTACACCTTC.

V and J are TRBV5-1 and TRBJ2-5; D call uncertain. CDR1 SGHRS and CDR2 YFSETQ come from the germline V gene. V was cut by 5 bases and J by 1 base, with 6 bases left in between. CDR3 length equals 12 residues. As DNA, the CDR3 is TGCGCCAGCAGTCAAGGCCAAGAGACCCAGTACTTC. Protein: CASSQGQETQYF. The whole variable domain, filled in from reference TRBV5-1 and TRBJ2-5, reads KAGVTQTPRYLIKTRGQQVTLSCSPISGHRSVSWYQQTPGQGLQFLFEYFSETQRNKGNFPGRFSGRQFSNSRSEMNVSTLELGDSALYLCASSQGQETQYFGPGTRLLVL.

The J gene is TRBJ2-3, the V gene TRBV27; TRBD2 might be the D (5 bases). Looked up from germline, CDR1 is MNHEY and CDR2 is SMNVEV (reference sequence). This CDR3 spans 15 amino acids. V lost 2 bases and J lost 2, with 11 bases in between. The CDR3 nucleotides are TGTGCCAGCAGTTTACAAGCGGTCCCCACAGATACGCAGTATTTT. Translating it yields CASSLQAVPTDTQYF.

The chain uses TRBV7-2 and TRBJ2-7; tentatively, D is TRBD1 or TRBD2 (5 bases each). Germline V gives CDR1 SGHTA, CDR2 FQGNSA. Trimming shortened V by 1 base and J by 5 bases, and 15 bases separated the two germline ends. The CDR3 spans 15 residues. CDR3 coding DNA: TGTGCCAGCAGCTTAGAGGCGAGCAGGGACCACGAGCAGTACTTC. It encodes CASSLEASRDHEQYF. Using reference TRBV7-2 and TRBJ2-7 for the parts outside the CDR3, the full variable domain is GAGVSQSPSNKVTEKGKDVELRCDPISGHTALYWYRQSLGQGLEFLIYFQGNSAPDKSGLPSDRFSAERTGGSVSTLTIQRTQQEDSAVYLCASSLEASRDHEQYFGPGTRLTVT.

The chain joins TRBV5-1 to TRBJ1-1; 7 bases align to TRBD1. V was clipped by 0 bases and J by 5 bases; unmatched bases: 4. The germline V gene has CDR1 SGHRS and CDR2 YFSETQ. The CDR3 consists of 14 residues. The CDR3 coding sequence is TGCGCCAGCAGCTTGGAAAGGGGGCGAACTGAAGCTTTCTTT. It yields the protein CASSLERGRTEAFF.

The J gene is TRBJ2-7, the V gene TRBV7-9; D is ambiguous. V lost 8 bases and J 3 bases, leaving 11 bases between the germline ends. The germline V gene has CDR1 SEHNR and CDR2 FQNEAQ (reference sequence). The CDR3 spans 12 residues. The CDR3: CASAGVLYEQYF. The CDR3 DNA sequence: TGTGCCAGCGCTGGGGTCCTCTACGAGCAGTACTTC. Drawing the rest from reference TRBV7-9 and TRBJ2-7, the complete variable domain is DTGVSQNPRHKITKRGQNVTFRCDPISEHNRLYWYRQTLGQGPEFLTYFQNEAQLEKSRLLSDRFSAERPKGSFSTLEIQRTEQGDSAMYLCASAGVLYEQYFGPGTRLTVT.

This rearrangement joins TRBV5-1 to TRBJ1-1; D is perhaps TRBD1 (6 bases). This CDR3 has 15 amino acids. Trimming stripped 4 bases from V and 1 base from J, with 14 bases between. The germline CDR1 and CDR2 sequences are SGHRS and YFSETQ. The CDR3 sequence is CASSQRQEPNTEAFF. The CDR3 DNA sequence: TGCGCCAGCAGCCAACGACAGGAACCGAACACTGAAGCTTTCTTT.

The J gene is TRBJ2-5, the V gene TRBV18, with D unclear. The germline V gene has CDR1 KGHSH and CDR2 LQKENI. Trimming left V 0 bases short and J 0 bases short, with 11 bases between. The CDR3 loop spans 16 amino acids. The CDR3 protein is CASSPPVGLYQETQYF. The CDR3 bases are TGTGCCAGCTCACCACCGGTTGGGCTCTACCAAGAGACCCAGTACTTC.

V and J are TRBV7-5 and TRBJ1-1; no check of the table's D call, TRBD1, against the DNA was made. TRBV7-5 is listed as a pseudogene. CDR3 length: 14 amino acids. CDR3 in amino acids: CVRSLEDRETEAFF. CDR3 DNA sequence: TGTGTCAGAAGCTTAGAGGACAGGGAGACTGAAGCTTTCTTT.

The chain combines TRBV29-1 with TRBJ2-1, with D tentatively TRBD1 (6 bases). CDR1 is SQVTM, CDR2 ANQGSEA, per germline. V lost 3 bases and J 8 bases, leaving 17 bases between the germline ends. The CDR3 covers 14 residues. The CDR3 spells CSVDVQGVGHEQFF. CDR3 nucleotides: TGCAGCGTTGATGTACAGGGCGTCGGTCATGAGCAGTTCTTC.

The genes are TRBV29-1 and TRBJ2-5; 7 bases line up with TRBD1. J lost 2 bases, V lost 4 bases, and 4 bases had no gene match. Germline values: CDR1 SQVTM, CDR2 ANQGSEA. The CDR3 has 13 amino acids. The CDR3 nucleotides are TGCAGCGTTGGGACAGGAACACAAGAGACCCAGTACTTC. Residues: CSVGTGTQETQYF.

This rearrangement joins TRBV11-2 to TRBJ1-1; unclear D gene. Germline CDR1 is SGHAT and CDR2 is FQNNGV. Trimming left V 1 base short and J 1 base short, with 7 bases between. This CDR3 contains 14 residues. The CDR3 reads CASSLVGRNTEAFF. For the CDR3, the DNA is TGTGCCAGCAGCTTAGTCGGCAGGAACACTGAAGCTTTCTTT. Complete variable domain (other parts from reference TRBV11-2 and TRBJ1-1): EAGVAQSPRYKIIEKRQSVAFWCNPISGHATLYWYQQILGQGPKLLIQFQNNGVVDDSQLPKDRFSAERLKGVDSTLKIQPAKLEDSAVYLCASSLVGRNTEAFFGQGTRLTVV.

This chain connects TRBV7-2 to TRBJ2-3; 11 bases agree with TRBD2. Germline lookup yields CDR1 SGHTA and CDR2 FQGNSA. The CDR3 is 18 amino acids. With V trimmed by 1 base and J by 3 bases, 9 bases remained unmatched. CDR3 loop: CASSLEAPGTSGTDTQYF. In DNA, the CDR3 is TGTGCCAGCAGCTTAGAGGCACCCGGGACTAGCGGAACAGATACGCAGTATTTT.

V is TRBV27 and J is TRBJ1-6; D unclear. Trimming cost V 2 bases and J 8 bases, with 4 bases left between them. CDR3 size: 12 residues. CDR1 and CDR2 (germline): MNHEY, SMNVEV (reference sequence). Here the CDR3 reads CASSLTDSPLHF. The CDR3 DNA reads TGTGCCAGCAGTTTAACGGATTCACCCCTCCACTTT.

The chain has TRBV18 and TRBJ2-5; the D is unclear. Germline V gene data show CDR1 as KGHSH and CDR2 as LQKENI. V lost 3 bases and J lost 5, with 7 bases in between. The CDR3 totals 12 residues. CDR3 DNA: TGTGCCAGCTCACCCTCACCGGAGACCCAGTACTTC. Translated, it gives CASSPSPETQYF.

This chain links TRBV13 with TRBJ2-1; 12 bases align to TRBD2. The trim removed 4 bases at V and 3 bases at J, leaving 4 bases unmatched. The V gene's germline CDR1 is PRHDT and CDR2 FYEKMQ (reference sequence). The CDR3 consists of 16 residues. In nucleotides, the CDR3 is TGTGCCAGCAGCTCCCTAGCGGGGGGGCACTACAATGAGCAGTTCTTC. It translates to CASSSLAGGHYNEQFF.

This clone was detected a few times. Here the CDR3 DNA reads TGTGCCAGCAGCCAAGATCAGGACGGGGGGACAGATACGCAGTATTTT. Protein: CASSQDQDGGTDTQYF. The chain links TRBV4-2 to TRBJ2-3, with 7 nucleotides matching TRBD2. The CDR3 loop spans 16 amino acids. CDR1 is LGHNA, CDR2 YNFKEQ, per germline. J lost 3 bases, V lost 0 bases, and 6 bases had no gene match.

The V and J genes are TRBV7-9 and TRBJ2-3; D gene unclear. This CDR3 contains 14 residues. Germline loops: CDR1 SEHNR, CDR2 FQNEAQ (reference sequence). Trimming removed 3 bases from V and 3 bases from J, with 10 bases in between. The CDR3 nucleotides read TGTGCCAGCAGCTTTATGGGATCGACAGATACGCAGTATTTT. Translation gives CASSFMGSTDTQYF. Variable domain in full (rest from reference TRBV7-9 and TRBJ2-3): DTGVSQNPRHKITKRGQNVTFRCDPISEHNRLYWYRQTLGQGPEFLTYFQNEAQLEKSRLLSDRFSAERPKGSFSTLEIQRTEQGDSAMYLCASSFMGSTDTQYFGPGTRLTVL.

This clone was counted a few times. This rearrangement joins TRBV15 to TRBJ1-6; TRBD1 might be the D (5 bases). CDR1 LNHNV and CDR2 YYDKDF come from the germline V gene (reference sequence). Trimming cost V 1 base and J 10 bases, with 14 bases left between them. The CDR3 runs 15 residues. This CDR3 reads CATSRAGSGSSPLHF. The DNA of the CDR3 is TGTGCCACCAGCAGAGCGGGTTCAGGGTCGTCACCCCTCCACTTT.

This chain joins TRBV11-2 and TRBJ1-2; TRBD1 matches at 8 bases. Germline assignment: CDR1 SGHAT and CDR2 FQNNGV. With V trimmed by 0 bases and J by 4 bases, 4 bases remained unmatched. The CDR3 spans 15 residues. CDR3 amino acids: CASSLDGQGTYGYTF. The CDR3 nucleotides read TGTGCCAGCAGCTTAGATGGACAGGGCACCTATGGCTACACCTTC.

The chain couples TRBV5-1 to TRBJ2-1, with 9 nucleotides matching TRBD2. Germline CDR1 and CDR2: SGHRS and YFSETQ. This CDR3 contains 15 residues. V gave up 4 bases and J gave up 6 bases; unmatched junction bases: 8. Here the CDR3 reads CASSPSSGGSNEQFF. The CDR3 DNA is TGCGCCAGCAGCCCGAGTAGCGGGGGTTCCAATGAGCAGTTCTTC.

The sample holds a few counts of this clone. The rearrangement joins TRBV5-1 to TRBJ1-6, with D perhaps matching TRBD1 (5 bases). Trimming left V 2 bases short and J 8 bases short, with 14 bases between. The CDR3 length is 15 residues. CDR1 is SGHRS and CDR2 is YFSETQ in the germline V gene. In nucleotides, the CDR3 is TGCGCCAGCAGCTTAAGAGGACGGGACCATTCACCCCTCCACTTT. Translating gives CASSLRGRDHSPLHF.

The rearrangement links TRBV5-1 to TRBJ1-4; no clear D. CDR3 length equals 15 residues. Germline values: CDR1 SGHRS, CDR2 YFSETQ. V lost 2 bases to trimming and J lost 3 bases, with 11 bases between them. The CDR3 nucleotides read TGCGCCAGCAGCTTCAACTGGGCCTCTAATGAAAAACTGTTTTTT. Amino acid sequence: CASSFNWASNEKLFF.